This T cell receptor beta chain was captured in a study of human T cells and chemical hapten exposure. Study-wide results and caveats: Patch test score was positively correlated with the counts of TCRs that had expanded at PT1.

The germline CDR1 and CDR2 sequences are ENHRY and SYGVKD. This CDR3 is 14 amino acids long. The V segment lost 10 bases and the J segment 0 bases; nucleotides outside the gene matches: 3. Time point specified: pre-sensitization, week 0. The treatment denotes: therapeutic diphenylcyclopropenone sensitization with weekly scalp DPC. TCRdb re-analysed the RACE reads in MiXCR, keeping a single row per CDR3 protein. The sample includes fewer than 350,000 distinct CDR3 sequences, over 7.5% of them seen just once. This clonotype was counted between two and nine times. Its antigen remains unknown. This sequence was found in a man younger than 35 with alopecia areata. Some clones in this sample may be carry-over from other donors' samples. The specimen was whole blood, collected in connection with sensitization to the hapten diphenylcyclopropenone (DPC). The chain couples TRBV10-3 to TRBJ2-2; TRBD1 matches 9 bases. The CDR3 reads CATGTGSNTGELFF. CDR3 coding DNA: TGTGCCACCGGGACAGGGTCGAACACCGGGGAGCTGTTTTTT.